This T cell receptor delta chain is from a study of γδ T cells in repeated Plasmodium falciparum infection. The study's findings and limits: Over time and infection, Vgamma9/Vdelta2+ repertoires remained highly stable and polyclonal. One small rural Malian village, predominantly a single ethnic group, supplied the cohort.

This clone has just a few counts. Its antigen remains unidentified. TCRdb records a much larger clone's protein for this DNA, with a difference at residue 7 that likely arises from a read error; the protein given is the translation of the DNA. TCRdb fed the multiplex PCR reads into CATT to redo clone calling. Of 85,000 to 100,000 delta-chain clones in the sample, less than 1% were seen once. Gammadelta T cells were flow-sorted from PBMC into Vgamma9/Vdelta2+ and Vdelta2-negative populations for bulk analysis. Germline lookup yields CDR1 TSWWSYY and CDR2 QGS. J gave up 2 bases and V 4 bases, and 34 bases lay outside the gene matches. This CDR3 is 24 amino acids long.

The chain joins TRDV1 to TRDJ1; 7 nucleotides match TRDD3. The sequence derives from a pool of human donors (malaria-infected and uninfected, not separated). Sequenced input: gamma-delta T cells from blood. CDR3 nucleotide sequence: TGTGCTCTTGGGGCCAGAGCCACGCCTTCGCTCCTGGAATGGGGGAAGGTAGGGACCGATAAACTCATCTTT. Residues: CALGARATPSLLEWGKVGTDKLIF.